This TCR beta chain appears in the sequencing data of a study of beta chain features in type 1 diabetes. Germline V gene sequence: CDR1 SGHDN, CDR2 FVKESK. The germline V and J ends were trimmed by 1 base and 1 base, with 7 bases remaining between them. This CDR3 region has 14 residues. This clone was observed a handful of times. The investigators reverse transcribed all of the isolated RNA, so they sequenced expressed TCRB transcripts. Measured with immunoSEQ multiplex PCR; TCRdb has only the in-frame clones, and not every one. The profile shows about 220,000 clones, about a tenth of them singletons.

The V gene is TRBV14, the J gene TRBJ1-1; D gene uncertain. Material: central memory CD4+ T cells from blood. The clonotype comes from a man aged 18 to 29 in good health. CDR3 bases: TGTGCCAGCAGCCAAGCCGCGGCGAACACTGAAGCTTTCTTT. Translation gives CASSQAAANTEAFF.